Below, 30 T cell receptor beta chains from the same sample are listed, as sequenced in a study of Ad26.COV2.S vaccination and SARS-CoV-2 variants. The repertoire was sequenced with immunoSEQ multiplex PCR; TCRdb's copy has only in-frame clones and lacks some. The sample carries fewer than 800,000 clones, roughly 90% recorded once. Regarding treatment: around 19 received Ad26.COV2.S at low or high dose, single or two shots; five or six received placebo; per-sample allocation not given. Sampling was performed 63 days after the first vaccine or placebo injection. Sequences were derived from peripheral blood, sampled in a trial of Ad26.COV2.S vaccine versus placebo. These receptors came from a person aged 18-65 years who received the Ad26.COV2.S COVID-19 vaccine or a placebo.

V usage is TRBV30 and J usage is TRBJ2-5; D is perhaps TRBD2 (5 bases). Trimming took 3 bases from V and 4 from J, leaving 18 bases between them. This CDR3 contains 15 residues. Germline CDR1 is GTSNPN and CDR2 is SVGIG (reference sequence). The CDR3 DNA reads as TGTGCCTGGAGATGGCGGGCCAACTCTGGAGAGACCCAGTACTTC. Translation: CAWRWRANSGETQYF.

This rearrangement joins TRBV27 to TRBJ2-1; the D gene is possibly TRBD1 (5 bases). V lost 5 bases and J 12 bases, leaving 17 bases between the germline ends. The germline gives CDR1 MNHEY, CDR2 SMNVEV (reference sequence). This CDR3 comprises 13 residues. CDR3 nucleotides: TGTGCCAGCAGTCCTCCGGCAGGGTTGGGGCAGTTCTTC. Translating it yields CASSPPAGLGQFF.

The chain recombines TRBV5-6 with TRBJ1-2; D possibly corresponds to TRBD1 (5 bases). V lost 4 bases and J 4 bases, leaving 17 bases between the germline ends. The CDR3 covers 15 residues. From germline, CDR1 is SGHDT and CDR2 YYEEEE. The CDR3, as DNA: TGTGCCAGCAGCGGGGGAGGTAGCAAGGCCTATGGCTACACCTTC. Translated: CASSGGGSKAYGYTF.

CDR3 sequence: CSVAISGGKYNEQFF. CDR3 coding DNA: TGCAGCGTTGCTATTAGCGGGGGGAAGTACAATGAGCAGTTCTTC. The gene calls are TRBV29-1 and TRBJ2-1, with 10 bases identical to TRBD2. CDR1 and CDR2 from the germline V gene are SQVTM and ANQGSEA. J lost 4 bases, V lost 4 bases, and 7 bases had no gene match. The CDR3 is made up of 15 amino acids.

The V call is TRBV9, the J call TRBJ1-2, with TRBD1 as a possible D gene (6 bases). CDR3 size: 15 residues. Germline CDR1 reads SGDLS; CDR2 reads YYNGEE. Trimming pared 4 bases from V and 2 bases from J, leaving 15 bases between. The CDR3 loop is CASSPSAGANYGYTF. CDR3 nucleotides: TGTGCCAGCAGCCCTAGTGCAGGGGCGAACTATGGCTACACCTTC.

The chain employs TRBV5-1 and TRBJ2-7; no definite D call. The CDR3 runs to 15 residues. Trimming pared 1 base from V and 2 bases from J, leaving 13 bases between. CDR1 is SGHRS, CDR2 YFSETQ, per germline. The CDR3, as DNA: TGCGCCAGCAGCTTGAACCATCCAGCTACCTACGAGCAGTACTTC. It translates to CASSLNHPATYEQYF. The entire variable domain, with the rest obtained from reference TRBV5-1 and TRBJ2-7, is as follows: KAGVTQTPRYLIKTRGQQVTLSCSPISGHRSVSWYQQTPGQGLQFLFEYFSETQRNKGNFPGRFSGRQFSNSRSEMNVSTLELGDSALYLCASSLNHPATYEQYFGPGTRLTVT.

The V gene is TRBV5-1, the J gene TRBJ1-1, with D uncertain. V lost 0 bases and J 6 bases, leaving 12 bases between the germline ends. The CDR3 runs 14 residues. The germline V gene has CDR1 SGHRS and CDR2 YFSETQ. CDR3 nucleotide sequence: TGCGCCAGCAGCTTGGTTCCAGATATTGCTGAAGCTTTCTTT. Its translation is CASSLVPDIAEAFF.

The CDR3 region has the DNA TGTGCCAGCAGTCCTAACCAACAGGCTAACACCGGGGAGCTGTTTTTT. This gives the protein CASSPNQQANTGELFF. The chain links TRBV7-2 to TRBJ2-2, with a possible D match to TRBD1 (5 bases). The CDR3 is 16 residues long. With 6 bases removed from V and 2 bases from J, the gap between germline ends came to 16 bases. From germline, CDR1 is SGHTA and CDR2 FQGNSA.

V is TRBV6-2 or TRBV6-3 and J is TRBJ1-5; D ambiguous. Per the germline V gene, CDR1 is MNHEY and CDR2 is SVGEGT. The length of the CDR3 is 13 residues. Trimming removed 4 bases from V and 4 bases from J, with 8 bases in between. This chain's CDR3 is CASSFDGNQPQHF. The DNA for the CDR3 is TGTGCCAGCAGTTTTGACGGAAATCAGCCCCAGCATTTT.

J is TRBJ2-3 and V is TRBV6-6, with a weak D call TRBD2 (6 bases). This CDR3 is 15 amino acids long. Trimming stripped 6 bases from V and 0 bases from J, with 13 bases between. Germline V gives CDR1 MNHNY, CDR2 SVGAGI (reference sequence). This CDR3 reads CASSIRRGSTDTQYF. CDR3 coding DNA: TGTGCCAGCAGCATCCGGCGGGGCAGCACAGATACGCAGTATTTT.

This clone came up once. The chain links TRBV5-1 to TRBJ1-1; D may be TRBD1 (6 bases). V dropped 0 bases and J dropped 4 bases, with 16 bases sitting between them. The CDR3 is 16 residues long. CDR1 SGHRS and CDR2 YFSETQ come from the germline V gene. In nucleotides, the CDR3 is TGCGCCAGCAGCTTGGGGACAGCAGGGGAGGGCACTGAAGCTTTCTTT. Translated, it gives CASSLGTAGEGTEAFF.

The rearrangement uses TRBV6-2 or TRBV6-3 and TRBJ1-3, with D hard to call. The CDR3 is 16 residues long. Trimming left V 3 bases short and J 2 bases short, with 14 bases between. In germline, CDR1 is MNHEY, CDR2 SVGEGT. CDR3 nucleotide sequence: TGTGCCAGCAGTTATCCCGGACTGTCGGCTGGAAACACCATATATTTT. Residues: CASSYPGLSAGNTIYF.

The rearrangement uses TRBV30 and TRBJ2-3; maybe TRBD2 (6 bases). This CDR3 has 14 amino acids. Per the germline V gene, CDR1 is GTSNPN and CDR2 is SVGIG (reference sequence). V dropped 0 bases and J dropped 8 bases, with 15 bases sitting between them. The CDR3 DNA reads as TGTGCCTGGAGTGTACTAGCCCCCTTAGCTACGCAGTATTTT. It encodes CAWSVLAPLATQYF.

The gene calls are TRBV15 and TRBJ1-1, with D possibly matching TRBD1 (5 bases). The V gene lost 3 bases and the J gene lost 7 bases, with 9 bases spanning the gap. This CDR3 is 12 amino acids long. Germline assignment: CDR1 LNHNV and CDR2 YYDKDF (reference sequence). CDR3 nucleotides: TGTGCCACCAGCAGGACAGCAGGTGAAGCTTTCTTT. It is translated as CATSRTAGEAFF.

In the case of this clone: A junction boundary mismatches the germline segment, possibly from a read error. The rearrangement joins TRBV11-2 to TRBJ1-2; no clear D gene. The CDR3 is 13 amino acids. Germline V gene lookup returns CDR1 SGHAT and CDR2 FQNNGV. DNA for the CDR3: TGTGCCAGCAGCGTAGACGGCAACTATGGCTACACCTTC. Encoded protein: CASSVDGNYGYTF.

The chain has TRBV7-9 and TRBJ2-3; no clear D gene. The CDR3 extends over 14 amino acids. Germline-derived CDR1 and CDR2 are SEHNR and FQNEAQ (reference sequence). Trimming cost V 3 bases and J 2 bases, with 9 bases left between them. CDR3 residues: CASSLTVDTDTQYF. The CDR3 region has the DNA TGTGCCAGCAGCTTGACGGTTGACACAGATACGCAGTATTTT.

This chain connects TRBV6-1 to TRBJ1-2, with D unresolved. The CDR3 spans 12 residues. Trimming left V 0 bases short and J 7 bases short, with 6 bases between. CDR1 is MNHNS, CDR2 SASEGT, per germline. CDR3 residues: CASSEAWGGYTF. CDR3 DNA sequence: TGTGCCAGCAGTGAAGCTTGGGGTGGCTACACCTTC.

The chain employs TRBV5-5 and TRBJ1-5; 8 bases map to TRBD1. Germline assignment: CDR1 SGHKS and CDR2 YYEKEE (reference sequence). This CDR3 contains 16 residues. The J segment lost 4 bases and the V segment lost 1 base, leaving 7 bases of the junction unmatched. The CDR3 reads CASSLFSGGANQPQHF. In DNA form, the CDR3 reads TGTGCCAGCAGCTTGTTTTCAGGGGGCGCGAATCAGCCCCAGCATTTT.

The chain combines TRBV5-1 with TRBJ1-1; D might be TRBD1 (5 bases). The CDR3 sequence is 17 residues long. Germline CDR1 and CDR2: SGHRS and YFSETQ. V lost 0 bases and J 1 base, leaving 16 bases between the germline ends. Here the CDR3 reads CASSLGSDSTTNTEAFF. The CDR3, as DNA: TGCGCCAGCAGCTTGGGGAGCGACAGTACGACGAACACTGAAGCTTTCTTT.

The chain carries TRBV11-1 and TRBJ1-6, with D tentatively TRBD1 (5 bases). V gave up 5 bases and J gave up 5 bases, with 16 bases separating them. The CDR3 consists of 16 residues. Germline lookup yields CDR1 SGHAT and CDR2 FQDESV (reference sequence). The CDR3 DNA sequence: TGTGCCAGCAGCCAGAGGGAGGGGCTCGATAATTCACCCCTCCACTTT. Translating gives CASSQREGLDNSPLHF.

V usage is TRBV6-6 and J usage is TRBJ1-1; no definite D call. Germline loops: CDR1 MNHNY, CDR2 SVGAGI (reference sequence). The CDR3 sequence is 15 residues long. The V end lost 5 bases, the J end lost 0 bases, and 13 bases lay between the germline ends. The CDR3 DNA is TGTGCCAGCAGTCCTAACAGTCAAATGAACACTGAAGCTTTCTTT. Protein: CASSPNSQMNTEAFF.

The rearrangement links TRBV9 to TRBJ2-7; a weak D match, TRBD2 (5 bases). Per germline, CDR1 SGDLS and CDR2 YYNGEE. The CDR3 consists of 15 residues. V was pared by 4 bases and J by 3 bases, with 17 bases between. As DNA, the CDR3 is TGTGCCAGCAGCCCCCAGGAGGTTGGGCTCTACGAGCAGTACTTC. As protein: CASSPQEVGLYEQYF.

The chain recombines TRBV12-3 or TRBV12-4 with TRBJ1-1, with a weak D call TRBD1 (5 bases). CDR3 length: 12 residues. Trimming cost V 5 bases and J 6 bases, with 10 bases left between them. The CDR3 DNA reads TGTGCCAGCAGTCCCTCCAGGGCTGAAGCTTTCTTT. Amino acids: CASSPSRAEAFF.

CDR3 amino acids: CASSLYGGQINEKLFF. CDR3 bases: TGTGCCAGCAGCTTATATGGGGGGCAGATTAATGAAAAACTGTTTTTT. V gene TRBV7-9 combines with J gene TRBJ1-4, with D possibly TRBD1 on 6 matching bases. Germline V gene data show CDR1 as SEHNR and CDR2 as FQNEAQ (reference sequence). V was pared by 2 bases and J by 4 bases, with 14 bases between. This CDR3 has 16 amino acids.

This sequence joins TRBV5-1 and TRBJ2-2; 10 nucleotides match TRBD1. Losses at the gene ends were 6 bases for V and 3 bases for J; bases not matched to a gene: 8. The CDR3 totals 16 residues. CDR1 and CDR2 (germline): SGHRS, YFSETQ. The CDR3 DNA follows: TGCGCCAGCAAAGACAGGGGGCGCGGGGACACCGGGGAGCTGTTTTTT. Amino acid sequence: CASKDRGRGDTGELFF.

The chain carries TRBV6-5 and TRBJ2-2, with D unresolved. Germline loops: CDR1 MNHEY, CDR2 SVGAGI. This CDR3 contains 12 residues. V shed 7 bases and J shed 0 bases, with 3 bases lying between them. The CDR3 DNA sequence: TGTGCCAGCAAGGCGAACACCGGGGAGCTGTTTTTT. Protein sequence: CASKANTGELFF.

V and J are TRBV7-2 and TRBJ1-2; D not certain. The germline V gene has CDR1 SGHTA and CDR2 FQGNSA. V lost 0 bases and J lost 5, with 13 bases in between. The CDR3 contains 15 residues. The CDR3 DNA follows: TGTGCCAGCAGCTTAGCTCCAAACCCCTCATATGGCTACACCTTC. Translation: CASSLAPNPSYGYTF.

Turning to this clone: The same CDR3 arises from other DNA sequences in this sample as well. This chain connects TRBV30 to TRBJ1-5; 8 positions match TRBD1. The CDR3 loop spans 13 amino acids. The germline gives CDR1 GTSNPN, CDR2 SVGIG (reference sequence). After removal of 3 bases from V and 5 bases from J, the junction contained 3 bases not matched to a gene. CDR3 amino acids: CAWSQGAHQPQHF. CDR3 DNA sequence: TGTGCCTGGAGCCAGGGGGCGCATCAGCCCCAGCATTTT.

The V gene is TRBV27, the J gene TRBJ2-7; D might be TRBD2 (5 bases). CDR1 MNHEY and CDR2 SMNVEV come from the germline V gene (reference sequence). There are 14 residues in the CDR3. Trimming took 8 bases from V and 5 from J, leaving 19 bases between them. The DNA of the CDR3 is TGTGCCAGCCAGAGGGCCGGACGGACCCACGAGCAGTACTTC. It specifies CASQRAGRTHEQYF.

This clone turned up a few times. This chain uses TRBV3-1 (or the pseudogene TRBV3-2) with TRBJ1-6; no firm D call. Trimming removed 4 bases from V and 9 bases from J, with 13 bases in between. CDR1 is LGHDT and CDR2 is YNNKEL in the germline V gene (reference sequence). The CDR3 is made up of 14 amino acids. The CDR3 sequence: CASSPPGVGSPLHF. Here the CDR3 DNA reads TGTGCCAGCAGCCCGCCGGGCGTGGGTTCACCCCTCCACTTT.